The source of this T cell receptor (beta chain) is a study of blood T cells in healthy people across ages. Study summary: Capture by template switching was about one barcoded beta molecule per two T cells. Study observations and caveats: Across the age range, TCR beta diversity per million T cells fell in a roughly linear way.

In the case of this clonotype: Antigen specificity is unknown.

Germline-derived CDR1 and CDR2 are LGHDT and YNNKEL (reference sequence). The V and J ends lost 8 bases and 1 base, in that order; junction bases with no gene match: 11. The CDR3 has 16 amino acids. The use of a sample-barcoded 5' primer and a J-beta primer mix characterized a second PCR of about 7 to 12 cycles. Each cDNA molecule received a tag from a template-switch adaptor that had 12 random nucleotides. In TCRdb, the 5' RACE reads were re-called with MiXCR into one record per CDR3 protein. The sample consists of some 850,000 distinct CDR3 sequences, under 30% of them appearing once. All donors came from Russia, were Caucasian and healthy, and spanned ages roughly 6 to 100. The data also belong to a second study, concerning T cells of mothers and their children.

The gene calls are TRBV3-1 and TRBJ2-5, with 9 bases lining up with TRBD2. This receptor was obtained from a boy aged 5-17 years in good health. The sequencing input was blood. The CDR3 bases are TGTGCCAGCTCGCCCCCGGGACTAGCTATCCAAGAGACCCAGTACTTC. Its translation: CASSPPGLAIQETQYF.